This record looks at one T cell receptor (beta chain) sequence and its context. The CDR3 is 14 residues long. V lost 8 bases and J lost 1, with 11 bases in between. In germline, CDR1 is MNHEY, CDR2 SVGEGT. The sample belongs to a study of blood T cell repertoires in COVID-19. About the research overall: PBMCs, B-cell-depleted T cells, or T cells were the source of the cDNA or gDNA that made up the material.

Only in-frame clones appear in the TCRdb table, and some are missing; sequencing was by immunoSEQ multiplex PCR. The data show 15,000 to 20,000 clones, roughly 89% seen once. The clonotype was recovered from a human donor in a cohort sampled during active COVID-19. The chain has TRBV6-2 or TRBV6-3 and TRBJ2-2, with a weak D call TRBD1 (6 bases). Sequenced: peripheral blood. CDR3 DNA sequence: TGTGCCAGCCGTTGGACAGAGAACACCGGGGAGCTGTTTTTT. The encoded protein is CASRWTENTGELFF.